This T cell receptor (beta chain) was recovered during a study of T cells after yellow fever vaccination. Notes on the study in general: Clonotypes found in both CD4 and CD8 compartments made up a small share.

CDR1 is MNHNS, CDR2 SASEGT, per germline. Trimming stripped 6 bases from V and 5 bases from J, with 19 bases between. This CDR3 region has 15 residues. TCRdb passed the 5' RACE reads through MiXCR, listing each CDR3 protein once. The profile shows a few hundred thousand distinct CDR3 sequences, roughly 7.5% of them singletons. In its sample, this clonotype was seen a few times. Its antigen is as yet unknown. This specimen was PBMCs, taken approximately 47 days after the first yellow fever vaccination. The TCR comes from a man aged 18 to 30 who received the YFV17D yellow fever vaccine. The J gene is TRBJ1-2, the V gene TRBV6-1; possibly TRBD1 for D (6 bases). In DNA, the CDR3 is TGTGCCAGCAGCCCGGTGTCCGGGACATATTATGGCTACACCTTC. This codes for CASSPVSGTYYGYTF.